This TCR beta chain stems from a study of early T cells in non-severe SARS-CoV-2 infection. J was trimmed by 11 bases and V by 3 bases; bases with no gene match: 8. The CDR3 is made up of 15 amino acids. Looked up from germline, CDR1 is MDHEN and CDR2 is SYDVKM. As for this clonotype: Its target is unknown.

The study's findings and limits: The study's VDJdb matching favored anti-spike CD8 responses and missed private and CD4 specificities.

Individually, cDNA molecules had unique molecular identifiers attached to them. TCRdb passed the 5' RACE reads through MiXCR, listing each CDR3 protein once. Here the sample spans about 60,000 distinct CDR3 sequences, around 13% being singletons. The source material was whole blood. V and J are TRBV28 and TRBJ1-6; 9 bases are shared with TRBD1. The sequence derives from an adult who was a healthcare worker with PCR-confirmed SARS-CoV-2 infection or an uninfected control (not recorded which). CDR3: CASSFSTGGFPPLHF. CDR3 nucleotide sequence: TGTGCCAGCAGTTTTTCGACAGGGGGTTTTCCACCCCTCCACTTT.